The rows below give T cell receptor beta chains drawn from one sample of a study of graft-versus-host responses after intestinal transplantation. The table came from immunoSEQ multiplex PCR; TCRdb's copy has only in-frame clones and leaves some out. The sample includes about 21,000 clones, 40% to 50% of them seen just once. Sequences were derived from alloreactive CD8+ T cells from a mixed lymphocyte reaction culture, sampled before intestinal transplant. The receptors shown here come from a human patient who received an intestinal transplant. The CDR3 runs from the conserved cysteine through the conserved F or W. The D gene is left open where the match is weak. The listing skips clone size in some rows; elsewhere it reads once, few, many or a size class.

abundance	len	v_gene	d_gene	j_gene	CDR3nt	CDR3aa
-	15	TRBV7-2	TRBD2	TRBJ2-5	TGTGCCAGCAGCTTACCGGCGGGAGTACGCGAGACCCAGTACTTC	CASSLPAGVRETQYF
medium-sized	13	TRBV6-1	TRBD1	TRBJ1-2	TGTGCCAGCAGGGAAACAGGGGGGCGGGGCTACACCTTC	CASRETGGRGYTF
-	16	TRBV4-1	-	TRBJ1-2	TGCGCCAGCAGTCCGACGGTCAGGGGCCCAAACTATGGCTACACCTTC	CASSPTVRGPNYGYTF
-	16	TRBV7-2	TRBD2	TRBJ2-1	TGTGCCAGCAGCTTAGTGGGTCTAGCGGGAGGGCCGGGTAAGTTCTTC	CASSLVGLAGGPGKFF
-	13	TRBV5-1	-	TRBJ2-1	TGCGCCAGCAGCTTGGACCTGGGAAATGAGCAGTTCTTC	CASSLDLGNEQFF
few	14	TRBV6-5	-	TRBJ1-1	TGTGCCAGCAGTTACCTGGGGGCGAACACTGAAGCTTTCTTT	CASSYLGANTEAFF
few	15	TRBV25-1	-	TRBJ2-7	TGTGCCAGCAGTGAATTGGGCGGAGGCTCCTACGAGCAGTACTTC	CASSELGGGSYEQYF
-	15	TRBV7-6	-	TRBJ1-1	TGTGCCAGCAGCTTAAGGGCCCTCGGGGCCACTGAAGCTTTCTTT	CASSLRALGATEAFF
-	16	TRBV5-1	TRBD1	TRBJ1-4	TGCGCCAGCAGCTTGGCCCCCGGGACAGGGGGAGAAAAACTGTTTTTT	CASSLAPGTGGEKLFF
medium-sized	12	TRBV18	-	TRBJ2-5	TGTGCCAGCTCACCATTGCGAGAGACCCAGTACTTC	CASSPLRETQYF
-	17	TRBV9	-	TRBJ1-2	TGTGCCAGCAAGTCACCGGCCCGGGCCGTGGGCTCCTATGGCTACACCTTC	CASKSPARAVGSYGYTF
few	13	TRBV6-5	TRBD1	TRBJ2-5	TGTGCCAGCAGTTACGGACAGGGCCAGACCCAGTACTTC	CASSYGQGQTQYF
few	16	TRBV4-1	-	TRBJ2-1	TGCGCCAGCAGCCAATCCCGGGGCCTCTCCTACAATGAGCAGTTCTTC	CASSQSRGLSYNEQFF
once	14	TRBV5-4	-	TRBJ2-5	TGTGCCAGCAGCGCGGGTGACCTTAAAGAGACCCAGTACTTC	CASSAGDLKETQYF
-	12	TRBV11-2	-	TRBJ2-5	TGTGCCAGCAGCTTAGATCAAGAGACCCAGTACTTC	CASSLDQETQYF
-	16	TRBV18	-	TRBJ1-5	TGTGCCAGCTCACCACAGGGGGTTTATAGCAATCAGCCCCAGCATTTT	CASSPQGVYSNQPQHF
medium-sized	13	TRBV6-6	TRBD1	TRBJ2-7	TGTGCCAGCACGACAGGGTGGTTCTGGAAGCAGTACTTC	CASTTGWFWKQYF
-	15	TRBV7-9	-	TRBJ2-1	TGTGCCAGCAGCCCAGCCGGGCGGGTGAGGGTTGAGCAGTTCTTC	CASSPAGRVRVEQFF
few	11	TRBV6-6	-	TRBJ1-2	TGTGCCAGCAGTTACTCCCCGCAGCACACCTTC	CASSYSPQHTF
medium-sized	14	TRBV7-9	TRBD2	TRBJ2-7	TGTGCCAGCAGCTTAGAGGTGTCTAGCGGCGAGCAGTACTTC	CASSLEVSSGEQYF
-	11	TRBV28	-	TRBJ2-7	TGTGCCAGCAGCCGTCTATACGAGCAGTACTTC	CASSRLYEQYF